This T cell receptor (beta chain) is from a study of long-term antiretroviral therapy in people with HIV. Runs used v3.0 of the immunoSEQ assay and were done at survey level. Sequenced by immunoSEQ multiplex PCR; TCRdb stores in-frame clones only, minus some. The data hold over 20,000 clones, with approximately 82% observed a single time. This CDR3 has 13 residues. With 2 bases removed from V and 5 bases from J, the gap between germline ends came to 9 bases. Germline loops: CDR1 MNHEY, CDR2 SVGAGI. The receptor was isolated from a man aged 18-30 years with HIV. The sequencing used unsorted PBMCs, collected 3 years after starting antiretroviral therapy. The chain is built from TRBV6-5 and TRBJ1-1; possible D gene TRBD1, 5 bases. The CDR3 region has the DNA TGTGCCAGCAGTTACGGGGGTAGGACTGAAGCTTTCTTT. This gives the protein CASSYGGRTEAFF.